Below are 32 T cell receptor beta chains sequenced from a single sample in a study of CD8+CD57+ T cells in acquired aplastic anemia. According to the study, genomic DNA was the template for TCR beta VDJ and CDR3 profiling. TCRdb processed the reads anew with MiXCR; each CDR3 protein has one entry. In the table there are 200,000 or so distinct CDR3 sequences, roughly 64% of which are singletons. What was sequenced was sorted CD4+, CD8+, or CD8+CD57+ T cells (not recorded which) from PBMCs. These receptors all stem from a human donor with severe aplastic anemia or a healthy control (not recorded which).

CDR3 sequence: CASSFLGSGTGKGKRYGYTF. CDR3 nucleotides: TGTGCCAGCAGCTTCCTTGGAAGTGGGACAGGGAAAGGGAAGCGGTATGGCTACACCTTC. V is TRBV5-6 and J is TRBJ1-2; 9 bases fit TRBD1. This CDR3 has 20 residues. Per the germline V gene, CDR1 is SGHDT and CDR2 is YYEEEE. The V gene end was trimmed by 2 bases and the J gene end by 5 bases; junction bases not matched to a gene: 22.

This clonotype was recorded many times. The rearrangement links TRBV2 to TRBJ2-2; D is ambiguous. The V end was cut by 6 bases, the J end by 0 bases, with 11 bases between. Germline V lookup: CDR1 SNHLY, CDR2 FYNNEI. CDR3 length: 15 residues. This chain's CDR3 is CASSGPVTNTGELFF. The CDR3 DNA reads TGTGCCAGCAGCGGACCCGTTACGAACACCGGGGAGCTGTTTTTT.

CDR3 DNA sequence: TGCGCCAGCAGCCCGCCTGGGACTGAAGCTTTCTTT. It translates to CASSPPGTEAFF. V is TRBV5-1 and J is TRBJ1-1; no clear D gene. The CDR3 has 12 residues. The V end was cut by 4 bases, the J end by 5 bases, with 9 bases between. Germline loops: CDR1 SGHRS, CDR2 YFSETQ. The whole variable domain, filled in from reference TRBV5-1 and TRBJ1-1, reads KAGVTQTPRYLIKTRGQQVTLSCSPISGHRSVSWYQQTPGQGLQFLFEYFSETQRNKGNFPGRFSGRQFSNSRSEMNVSTLELGDSALYLCASSPPGTEAFFGQGTRLTVV.

There are a few counts of this clonotype. The gene calls are TRBV29-1 and TRBJ2-1; 11 bases match TRBD2. The V segment lost 1 base and the J segment 8 bases; nucleotides outside the gene matches: 4. Germline-derived CDR1 and CDR2 are SQVTM and ANQGSEA. This CDR3 comprises 14 residues. CDR3 in amino acids: CSVEGEGLADEQFF. DNA of the CDR3: TGCAGCGTTGAAGGTGAGGGACTAGCGGATGAGCAGTTCTTC.

This chain connects TRBV19 to TRBJ2-7; no reliable D call. This CDR3 contains 15 residues. From germline, CDR1 is LNHDA and CDR2 SQIVND (reference sequence). The germline V and J ends were trimmed by 3 bases and 0 bases, with 12 bases remaining between them. The chain's CDR3 is CASSIWSDYSYEQYF. The CDR3 region has the DNA TGTGCCAGTAGTATCTGGTCAGATTACTCCTACGAGCAGTACTTC.

The rearrangement links TRBV7-6 to TRBJ2-1, with D tentatively TRBD1 (6 bases). V was trimmed by 4 bases and J by 3 bases, leaving 13 bases between them. The germline CDR1 and CDR2 sequences are SGHVS and FNYEAQ. CDR3 size: 15 residues. CDR3 DNA sequence: TGTGCCAGCAGCTCAGGGACAAACAACTACAATGAGCAGTTCTTC. Residues: CASSSGTNNYNEQFF.

The DNA for the CDR3 is TGCGCCAGCAGCCCACAGGGGGCGAGTGAGACCCAGTACTTC. Translated, it gives CASSPQGASETQYF. V usage is TRBV5-1 and J usage is TRBJ2-5; 9 nucleotides match TRBD1. Germline V gene data show CDR1 as SGHRS and CDR2 as YFSETQ. This CDR3 has 14 residues. J was trimmed by 5 bases and V by 4 bases; bases with no gene match: 6. The entire variable domain, with the rest obtained from reference TRBV5-1 and TRBJ2-5, is as follows: KAGVTQTPRYLIKTRGQQVTLSCSPISGHRSVSWYQQTPGQGLQFLFEYFSETQRNKGNFPGRFSGRQFSNSRSEMNVSTLELGDSALYLCASSPQGASETQYFGPGTRLLVL.

The rearrangement links TRBV7-2 to TRBJ1-4; no definite D call. Trimming pared 1 base from V and 6 bases from J, leaving 6 bases between. This CDR3 has 13 amino acids. The germline gives CDR1 SGHTA, CDR2 FQGNSA. DNA of the CDR3: TGTGCCAGCAGCTTAGGTACAGATGAAAAACTGTTTTTT. Protein: CASSLGTDEKLFF.

This clonotype was counted ten times or more. Mismatch with germline at one junction end may stem from a read error. The J gene is TRBJ2-1, the V gene TRBV20-1; D perhaps matches TRBD1 (6 bases). From germline, CDR1 is DFQATT and CDR2 SNEGSKA (reference sequence). CDR3 length: 11 amino acids. CDR3 DNA: TGCAGTGCCGCCCGACAGGTCCTACGACTCTTC. This encodes CSAARQVLRLF.

This chain connects TRBV20-1 to TRBJ1-5; D may be TRBD1 (6 bases). The CDR3 is 16 amino acids. The germline V and J ends were trimmed by 6 bases and 2 bases, with 20 bases remaining between them. Germline CDR1 DFQATT, CDR2 SNEGSKA (reference sequence). The chain's CDR3 is CSAGLGGIEGNQPQHF. The CDR3 DNA sequence: TGCAGTGCGGGCCTAGGGGGAATAGAAGGCAATCAGCCCCAGCATTTT.

This clonotype was counted ten times or more. This chain links TRBV5-8 with TRBJ2-1; D possibly corresponds to TRBD2 (6 bases). This CDR3 has 14 residues. Germline V CDR1 and CDR2: SGHTS, YDEGEE. The V gene lost 0 bases and the J gene lost 5 bases, with 9 bases spanning the gap. This CDR3 reads CASSLGGLNNEQFF. The CDR3 region has the DNA TGTGCCAGCAGCTTGGGGGGACTGAACAATGAGCAGTTCTTC. Full variable domain (outside the CDR3, taken from reference TRBV5-8 and TRBJ2-1): EAGVTQSPTHLIKTRGQQATLRCSPISGHTSVYWYQQALGLGLQFLLWYDEGEERNRGNFPPRFSGRQFPNYSSELNVNALELEDSALYLCASSLGGLNNEQFFGPGTRLTVL.

This clonotype came up many times. This rearrangement joins TRBV9 to TRBJ1-2; D possibly corresponds to TRBD1 (6 bases). Germline V gives CDR1 SGDLS, CDR2 YYNGEE. The CDR3 is made up of 16 amino acids. Between the trimmed V and J ends, which lost 0 bases and 2 bases, there was a span of 14 bases. This CDR3 reads CASSVARGQGNYGYTF. The CDR3 DNA reads TGTGCCAGCAGCGTAGCTCGAGGGCAGGGGAACTATGGCTACACCTTC.

The chain employs TRBV20-1 and TRBJ2-7; 9 nucleotides agree with TRBD1. V lost 0 bases, J lost 4 bases, and 10 bases stayed unmatched. The CDR3 contains 16 residues. From germline, CDR1 is DFQATT and CDR2 SNEGSKA (reference sequence). This CDR3 is CSARDRLGQGLYEQYF. For the CDR3, the DNA is TGCAGTGCTAGAGATCGGCTGGGACAGGGTTTATACGAGCAGTACTTC.

The gene calls are TRBV2 and TRBJ2-2; 8 bases map to TRBD1. The V segment lost 8 bases and the J segment 7 bases; nucleotides outside the gene matches: 6. Germline-derived CDR1 and CDR2 are SNHLY and FYNNEI. The CDR3 loop spans 13 amino acids. The CDR3 DNA reads as TGTGCCAGCGGGGACAGGCGTATCGGGGAGCTGTTTTTT. Its protein product is CASGDRRIGELFF.

This clonotype was counted between two and nine times. CDR3 protein: CASSVGGSPDTQYF. DNA of the CDR3: TGTGCCAGCAGCGTCGGCGGGAGCCCAGATACGCAGTATTTT. V usage is TRBV7-9 and J usage is TRBJ2-3; 7 nucleotides align to TRBD2. Looked up from germline, CDR1 is SEHNR and CDR2 is FQNEAQ (reference sequence). This CDR3 comprises 14 residues. J gave up 4 bases and V 5 bases, and 6 bases lay outside the gene matches.

V usage is TRBV24-1 and J usage is TRBJ2-6; D remains unclear. CDR1 is KGHDR and CDR2 is SFDVKD in the germline V gene. The CDR3 sequence is 17 residues long. The V gene lost 7 bases and the J gene lost 0 bases, with 15 bases spanning the gap. The CDR3 DNA is TGTGCCACCAGCGGCCCAATGGCTTACTCTGGGGCCAACGTCCTGACTTTC. Translation gives CATSGPMAYSGANVLTF.

The chain links TRBV9 to TRBJ2-5; D not certain. CDR3 length: 17 residues. Trimming left V 4 bases short and J 5 bases short, with 24 bases between. CDR1 is SGDLS, CDR2 YYNGEE, per germline. CDR3 sequence (DNA): TGTGCCAGCAGCCAAGACCTCGACCCGTCGCCCGCGGAGACCCAGTACTTC. Translated, it gives CASSQDLDPSPAETQYF.

The table lists this clonotype with a few counts. The gene calls are TRBV7-2 and TRBJ2-7; no definite D call. This CDR3 is 14 amino acids long. The V end lost 5 bases, the J end lost 0 bases, and 11 bases lay between the germline ends. Germline V gene sequence: CDR1 SGHTA, CDR2 FQGNSA. The CDR3 DNA reads TGTGCCAGCAGCGCTCAGCGTGACTCCTACGAGCAGTACTTC. The encoded protein is CASSAQRDSYEQYF.

This chain joins TRBV9 and TRBJ1-1, with D uncertain. The CDR3 is made up of 14 amino acids. Germline lookup yields CDR1 SGDLS and CDR2 YYNGEE. V dropped 0 bases and J dropped 1 base, with 7 bases sitting between them. CDR3 residues: CASSVDRGNTEAFF. CDR3 nucleotide sequence: TGTGCCAGCAGCGTAGATCGAGGGAACACTGAAGCTTTCTTT.

The chain combines TRBV2 with TRBJ1-3; D not certain. Germline V CDR1 and CDR2: SNHLY, FYNNEI. CDR3 size: 16 residues. Deletions cut 4 bases from V and 1 base from J, with 14 bases between. CDR3 sequence reads: CASSATPEGSGNTIYF. In DNA form, the CDR3 reads TGTGCCAGCAGTGCAACCCCCGAAGGGTCTGGAAACACCATATATTTT.

The chain joins TRBV11-2 to TRBJ1-1, with D possibly TRBD1 on 6 matching bases. This CDR3 region has 17 residues. Looked up from germline, CDR1 is SGHAT and CDR2 is FQNNGV. Between the trimmed V and J ends, which lost 5 bases and 3 bases, there was a span of 22 bases. The CDR3 DNA reads as TGTGCCAGCAGCCCTGGGGGCAAGGTTCCGAGGCACACTGAAGCTTTCTTT. It codes for CASSPGGKVPRHTEAFF. Full variable domain (outside the CDR3, taken from reference TRBV11-2 and TRBJ1-1): EAGVAQSPRYKIIEKRQSVAFWCNPISGHATLYWYQQILGQGPKLLIQFQNNGVVDDSQLPKDRFSAERLKGVDSTLKIQPAKLEDSAVYLCASSPGGKVPRHTEAFFGQGTRLTVV.

This chain uses TRBV5-5 with TRBJ2-5, with a tentative D call TRBD1 (6 bases). Germline loops: CDR1 SGHKS, CDR2 YYEKEE (reference sequence). The V gene lost 5 bases and the J gene lost 2 bases, with 16 bases spanning the gap. This CDR3 has 15 residues. The CDR3 DNA sequence: TGTGCCAGCAGTTCAGGGGTTGGCGCACAAGAGACCCAGTACTTC. Translated, it gives CASSSGVGAQETQYF.

The gene calls are TRBV19 and TRBJ2-1; a possible D gene is TRBD1 (5 bases). Germline V gene lookup returns CDR1 LNHDA and CDR2 SQIVND (reference sequence). Trimming left V 7 bases short and J 0 bases short, with 25 bases between. The CDR3 has 19 amino acids. The CDR3 sequence: CASIRASNVPISSYNEQFF. CDR3 sequence (DNA): TGTGCCAGTATCAGGGCCTCGAACGTACCAATTAGCTCCTACAATGAGCAGTTCTTC.

The gene calls are TRBV12-3 or TRBV12-4 and TRBJ1-5; 10 bases fit TRBD1. The CDR3 is 17 amino acids. With 6 bases clipped from V and 7 bases from J, the junction kept 15 bases outside the gene matches. CDR3 bases: TGTGCCAGCAGCGTAGACGGGACAGGGGCTAAACGGCAGCCCCAGCATTTT. The encoded protein is CASSVDGTGAKRQPQHF.

The chain employs TRBV20-1 and TRBJ2-2; D unresolved. Deletions cut 0 bases from V and 4 bases from J, with 9 bases between. In germline, CDR1 is DFQATT, CDR2 SNEGSKA (reference sequence). The CDR3 totals 14 residues. Here the CDR3 DNA reads TGCAGTGCTAGAGATGAGGACGGCACCGGGGAGCTGTTTTTT. Protein: CSARDEDGTGELFF.

This clonotype has more than one count but fewer than ten. V and J are TRBV7-9 and TRBJ2-7; D might be TRBD1 (6 bases). Germline-derived CDR1 and CDR2 are SEHNR and FQNEAQ (reference sequence). Trimming removed 3 bases from V and 3 bases from J, with 12 bases in between. The CDR3 consists of 14 residues. CDR3 amino acids: CASSFRTESYEQYF. In nucleotides, the CDR3 is TGTGCCAGCAGCTTTAGGACAGAAAGCTACGAGCAGTACTTC. The whole variable domain, filled in from reference TRBV7-9 and TRBJ2-7, reads DTGVSQNPRHKITKRGQNVTFRCDPISEHNRLYWYRQTLGQGPEFLTYFQNEAQLEKSRLLSDRFSAERPKGSFSTLEIQRTEQGDSAMYLCASSFRTESYEQYFGPGTRLTVT.

This clonotype turned up a few times. This chain uses TRBV15 with TRBJ1-5, with D maybe TRBD1 (6 bases). CDR1 and CDR2 from the germline V gene are LNHNV and YYDKDF (reference sequence). Trimming took off 3 bases at V and 9 bases at J, with 12 bases between the two ends. This CDR3 region has 13 residues. CDR3 sequence reads: CATSSRGQSPQHF. CDR3 coding DNA: TGTGCCACCAGCAGCAGAGGACAGTCGCCCCAGCATTTT. The full variable domain, completed using reference TRBV15 and TRBJ1-5, is DAMVIQNPRYQVTQFGKPVTLSCSQTLNHNVMYWYQQKSSQAPKLLFHYYDKDFNNEADTPDNFQSRRPNTSFCFLDIRSPGLGDTAMYLCATSSRGQSPQHFGDGTRLSIL.

The chain has TRBV9 and TRBJ2-7; 7 bases are shared with TRBD1. The CDR3 runs 14 residues. Looked up from germline, CDR1 is SGDLS and CDR2 is YYNGEE. V was clipped by 3 bases and J by 3 bases; unmatched bases: 6. CDR3: CASSGRDSDYEQYF. The CDR3 region has the DNA TGTGCCAGCAGCGGACGGGACAGCGACTACGAGCAGTACTTC.

The chain is built from TRBV2 and TRBJ2-3; TRBD2 matches 11 bases. Germline CDR1 SNHLY, CDR2 FYNNEI. The CDR3 runs to 15 residues. J lost 2 bases, V lost 7 bases, and 5 bases had no gene match. The DNA of the CDR3 is TGTGCCAGCACGGGGACTAGCGGTTCCACAGATACGCAGTATTTT. Translation gives CASTGTSGSTDTQYF. The whole variable domain, filled in from reference TRBV2 and TRBJ2-3, reads EPEVTQTPSHQVTQMGQEVILRCVPISNHLYFYWYRQILGQKVEFLVSFYNNEISEKSEIFDDQFSVERPDGSNFTLKIRSTKLEDSAMYFCASTGTSGSTDTQYFGPGTRLTVL.

This chain links TRBV11-1 with TRBJ2-7, with D possibly TRBD2 on 5 matching bases. V was clipped by 5 bases and J by 9 bases, with 23 bases between them. This CDR3 has 15 amino acids. Per the germline V gene, CDR1 is SGHAT and CDR2 is FQDESV (reference sequence). DNA of the CDR3: TGTGCCAGCAGCCCCCTGGGCGAGGGTGCCGTCTGGCAGTACTTC. It specifies CASSPLGEGAVWQYF.

V is TRBV2 and J is TRBJ1-2; D is ambiguous. Trimming stripped 3 bases from V and 4 bases from J, with 12 bases between. CDR3 length: 14 residues. The germline V gene has CDR1 SNHLY and CDR2 FYNNEI. CDR3 sequence: CASSESGEGYGYTF. The CDR3 DNA reads TGTGCCAGCAGTGAGAGCGGGGAGGGCTATGGCTACACCTTC.

In this sample, this clonotype turned up a few times. The chain couples TRBV29-1 to TRBJ1-3; D is possibly TRBD1 (5 bases). This CDR3 has 13 amino acids. Per the germline V gene, CDR1 is SQVTM and CDR2 is ANQGSEA. The germline V and J ends were trimmed by 6 bases and 2 bases, with 11 bases remaining between them. For the CDR3, the DNA is TGCAGCGTCGGCAAAGGGGCTGGAAACACCATATATTTT. Translating gives CSVGKGAGNTIYF.